Listed below are T cell receptor beta chains from one sample, sequenced in a study of cytomegalovirus exposure and HLA in healthy donors. Method: immunoSEQ multiplex PCR; TCRdb's copy keeps in-frame clones and lacks some. The top ten clones hold around 1.8% of a sample with 95,000 to 150,000 clones, over 60% of them seen once. Sequencing was performed on PBMCs. The receptors were gathered from a man aged 45 to 65 in good health and CMV-seronegative. The CDR3 runs from the conserved cysteine through the conserved F or W. The order of the fields is CDR3 DNA, CDR3 protein, clone size, D gene, J gene, V gene. A D gene is named only where the DNA matches it firmly. Size is stated for part of the rows, as once, few or many counts, or as a class when the clone is expanded.

TGTGCCAGCAGCGTTTCTGGGAGAGAGACCCAGTACTTC | CASSVSGRETQYF | . | . | TRBJ2-5 | TRBV9
TGTGCCAGCTATCGGGACAGGGGGAATGAGCAGTTCTTC | CASYRDRGNEQFF | . | TRBD1 | TRBJ2-1 | TRBV2
TGCAGTCCCAGACGGGAAGAGACCCAGTACTTC | CSPRREETQYF | few | . | TRBJ2-5 | TRBV20-1
TGCGCCAGCAGCTTGGCCGCAGGAAACTACAATGAGCAGTTCTTC | CASSLAAGNYNEQFF | . | . | TRBJ2-1 | TRBV5-1
TGTTCCAGCAGCTTACGGGACAGGGCAAGATACTCCTACAATGAGCAGTTCTTC | CSSSLRDRARYSYNEQFF | few | TRBD1 | TRBJ2-1 | TRBV7-9
TGTGCCAGCAGCCAGGGGGATCAGCCCCAGCATTTT | CASSQGDQPQHF | . | TRBD1 | TRBJ1-5 | TRBV7-9
TGTGCCAGCAGTAAGAAGGGCGGGAATTCACCCCTCCACTTT | CASSKKGGNSPLHF | . | . | TRBJ1-6 | TRBV2
TGTGCCATCAGTGAGTCCTACACAGATACGCAGTATTTT | CAISESYTDTQYF | . | . | TRBJ2-3 | TRBV10-3
TGTGCCAGCAGCCCCCTTCGGCAGCCCCAGCATTTT | CASSPLRQPQHF | . | . | TRBJ1-5 | TRBV28
TGTGCCAGTAGTATCCAGGGGGGCCTGAATGAGCAGTTCTTC | CASSIQGGLNEQFF | . | . | TRBJ2-1 | TRBV19